A selection of T cell receptor beta chains follows, all from one sample in a study of T cells in Graves' hyperthyroidism and ophthalmopathy. TCRdb analysed the multiplex PCR reads with MiXCR anew, one entry per CDR3 protein. The sample gives around 350,000 distinct CDR3 sequences, roughly 17% of which show up once; roughly a third is in the top ten. The material sequenced was blood. The receptors here all came from a woman in her twenties or thirties with Graves' hyperthyroidism that later progressed to Graves' ophthalmopathy. CDR3s include the opening cysteine and the closing phenylalanine or tryptophan. D genes are given only for firm matches. Not every row has a clone size; where given, it reads once, few, many or a size class.

CDR3 protein | CDR3 DNA | D gene | J gene | clone size | V gene
CASTHGGADTQYF | TGCGCCAGCACCCACGGGGGGGCCGATACGCAGTATTTT | TRBD2 | TRBJ2-3 | many | TRBV5-1
CASSLGGRAVSYEQYF | TGTGCCAGCAGCCTGGGGGGCAGGGCCGTCTCCTACGAGCAGTACTTC | NA | TRBJ2-7 | many | TRBV5-6
CASSVVLAGDTQYF | TGTGCCAGCAGTGTCGTGCTAGCGGGAGATACGCAGTATTTT | TRBD2 | TRBJ2-3 | NA | TRBV2
CASSAGQQATNEKLFF | TGTGCCAGCAGCGCGGGACAACAGGCAACTAATGAAAAACTGTTTTTT | NA | TRBJ1-4 | many | TRBV9
CASSFDREDYEQYF | TGTGCCAGCAGTTTCGACAGGGAAGACTACGAGCAGTACTTC | TRBD1 | TRBJ2-7 | many | TRBV28
CASTTFVARCADTQYF | TGTGCTAGTACAACGTTCGTAGCCCGATGCGCAGATACGCAGTATTTT | NA | TRBJ2-3 | many | TRBV12-5
CASSLRGAGNTEAFF | TGTGCCAGCAGCTTGCGAGGGGCAGGGAACACTGAAGCTTTCTTT | NA | TRBJ1-1 | few | TRBV5-6
CASSPKSVPNYGYTF | TGTGCCAGTAGTCCCAAGAGTGTCCCTAACTATGGCTACACCTTC | NA | TRBJ1-2 | NA | TRBV19
CASSLYRGPISGNTIYF | TGTGCCAGCAGCTTGTACAGGGGGCCAATTTCTGGGAACACCATATATTTT | TRBD1 | TRBJ1-3 | few | TRBV5-6
CASIPSGGASYEQYF | TGTGCCAGCATTCCGAGCGGGGGTGCCTCCTACGAGCAGTACTTC | TRBD2 | TRBJ2-7 | many | TRBV28
CSARDSAGTSLHEQYF | TGCAGTGCTAGAGACTCTGCCGGGACTAGCTTGCACGAGCAGTACTTC | TRBD2 | TRBJ2-7 | many | TRBV20-1
CSVEIGGTGGKYNEQFF | TGCAGCGTTGAAATTGGAGGGACAGGGGGCAAGTACAATGAGCAGTTCTTC | TRBD1 | TRBJ2-1 | many | TRBV29-1
CASSYTDGEPYEQYF | TGTGCCAGCAGTTATACAGACGGCGAACCCTACGAGCAGTACTTC | NA | TRBJ2-7 | NA | TRBV2
CASSATSGAYEQYF | TGTGCCAGCAGCGCCACTAGCGGCGCCTACGAGCAGTACTTC | TRBD2 | TRBJ2-7 | many | TRBV11-2
CASSPTGGTTEAFF | TGTGCCAGCAGCCCGACAGGTGGTACGACTGAAGCTTTCTTT | NA | TRBJ1-1 | many | TRBV7-9
CATNSPRETQYF | TGTGCCACGAACTCGCCACGAGAGACCCAGTACTTC | NA | TRBJ2-5 | many | TRBV2
CSARTGRGTEAFF | TGCAGCGCCCGGACAGGTCGTGGCACTGAAGCTTTCTTT | TRBD1 | TRBJ1-1 | few | TRBV29-1
CASSTRNPDTQYF | TGTGCCAGCAGTACCCGCAATCCCGATACGCAGTATTTT | NA | TRBJ2-3 | once | TRBV12-3/TRBV12-4
CASSFGPQTDTQYF | TGTGCCAGCAGCTTCGGTCCCCAAACAGATACGCAGTATTTT | NA | TRBJ2-3 | many | TRBV14
CASSLRRDLTNYGYTF | TGTGCCAGCAGCTTGCGACGGGATCTTACTAACTATGGCTACACCTTC | NA | TRBJ1-2 | few | TRBV7-9
CASSQGDGTYEQYF | TGCGCCAGCAGCCAAGGGGACGGCACCTACGAGCAGTACTTC | NA | TRBJ2-7 | NA | TRBV4-1
CASSQGDTHNLYGYTF | TGTGCCAGCAGCCAAGGGGACACTCACAACCTCTATGGCTACACCTTC | NA | TRBJ1-2 | many | TRBV14
CASSSTGGRRETQYF | TGTGCCAGCAGTTCAACAGGGGGCCGTAGAGAGACCCAGTACTTC | TRBD1 | TRBJ2-5 | many | TRBV28
CSVRGGTGYGYTF | TGCAGCGTTAGGGGGGGCACGGGCTATGGCTACACCTTC | NA | TRBJ1-2 | few | TRBV29-1
CASSPKGGRGQPQHF | TGTGCCAGCAGCCCGAAGGGGGGTCGGGGTCAGCCCCAGCATTTT | NA | TRBJ1-5 | many | TRBV27
CASSYSRGLGVPVATNEKLFF | TGTGCCAGCAGTTACTCGAGGGGCCTGGGCGTTCCGGTTGCGACTAATGAAAAACTGTTTTTT | NA | TRBJ1-4 | few | TRBV6-8
CASSALFGDEQFF | TGTGCCAGCAGCGCCCTATTCGGCGATGAGCAGTTCTTC | NA | TRBJ2-1 | NA | TRBV3-1
CASSDPSSANYGYTF | TGTGCCAGCAGTGACCCTTCGTCGGCTAACTATGGCTACACCTTC | NA | TRBJ1-2 | many | TRBV2
CASSLAGPEANVLTF | TGCGCCAGCAGCTTGGCAGGGCCCGAGGCCAACGTCCTGACTTTC | NA | TRBJ2-6 | few | TRBV5-1
CSVVGLHTYEQYF | TGCAGCGTTGTGGGACTCCACACCTACGAGCAGTACTTC | NA | TRBJ2-7 | NA | TRBV29-1
CASSHQTGGVTNEQFF | TGTGCCAGCAGCCACCAAACAGGGGGCGTGACGAATGAGCAGTTCTTC | TRBD1 | TRBJ2-1 | many | TRBV7-9
CASSLTPSGEQYF | TGTGCCAGTAGTCTCACCCCGTCGGGGGAGCAGTACTTC | NA | TRBJ2-7 | few | TRBV19
CASSIWTGKNTEAFF | TGTGCCAGCAGCATTTGGACGGGTAAAAACACTGAAGCTTTCTTT | NA | TRBJ1-1 | many | TRBV11-2
CASSYSLQRELYEQYF | TGTGCCAGCAGTTACTCTCTCCAGCGGGAGTTGTACGAGCAGTACTTC | TRBD2 | TRBJ2-7 | many | TRBV6-5
CASSLRPGGSFYEQYF | TGTGCCAGCAGTTTACGTCCGGGGGGGAGTTTCTACGAGCAGTACTTC | TRBD2 | TRBJ2-7 | many | TRBV27
CASRPGLAYYEQYF | TGTGCCAGCAGACCGGGACTAGCGTACTACGAGCAGTACTTC | TRBD2 | TRBJ2-7 | many | TRBV27
CASSGTGTMTGNTIYF | TGTGCCAGCAGTGGAACCGGGACAATGACAGGAAACACCATATATTTT | NA | TRBJ1-3 | many | TRBV12-3/TRBV12-4
CSVKAAVYGYTF | TGCAGCGTCAAGGCGGCGGTTTATGGCTACACCTTC | NA | TRBJ1-2 | many | TRBV29-1
CASSLGQGGNIQYF | TGTGCCAGCAGCTTAGGACAGGGCGGGAACATTCAGTACTTC | TRBD1 | TRBJ2-4 | many | TRBV7-9
CASSYGLAGGQDEQYF | TGTGCCAGCAGCTACGGACTAGCGGGGGGGCAGGACGAGCAGTACTTC | TRBD2 | TRBJ2-7 | many | TRBV13
CASRTPVSDTQYF | TGTGCCAGCAGGACACCGGTATCAGATACGCAGTATTTT | NA | TRBJ2-3 | many | TRBV12-3/TRBV12-4
CASSSTATSYEQYF | TGTGCCAGTAGCTCGACAGCAACCTCCTACGAGCAGTACTTC | NA | TRBJ2-7 | NA | TRBV19
CASSELAGGEASYNEQFF | TGTGCCAGCAGTGAGTTAGCGGGAGGCGAAGCAAGCTACAATGAGCAGTTCTTC | TRBD2 | TRBJ2-1 | many | TRBV6-1
CSAGTSGGTDTQYF | TGCAGTGCTGGGACTAGCGGGGGCACAGATACGCAGTATTTT | TRBD2 | TRBJ2-3 | many | TRBV20-1
CASSLPPGFFPDTQYF | TGTGCCAGCAGCCTCCCCCCCGGGTTTTTCCCAGATACGCAGTATTTT | NA | TRBJ2-3 | many | TRBV28
CASSSWTDPQETQYF | TGTGCCAGCAGTTCATGGACAGACCCACAAGAGACCCAGTACTTC | NA | TRBJ2-5 | NA | TRBV28
CASSQSILGQSEQFF | TGTGCCAGCAGCCAATCAATCTTAGGACAGAGTGAGCAGTTCTTC | NA | TRBJ2-1 | many | TRBV7-6
CAWSPARTGGYTEAFF | TGTGCCTGGAGTCCCGCCAGGACAGGGGGCTACACTGAAGCTTTCTTT | TRBD1 | TRBJ1-1 | many | TRBV30
CASRTGLGNAEAFF | TGCGCCAGCAGGACAGGCCTGGGAAACGCTGAAGCTTTCTTT | NA | TRBJ1-1 | many | TRBV5-1